The clone carrying this T cell receptor (beta chain) has more than one count but fewer than ten. Its antigen remains unidentified. Per germline, CDR1 SGHVS and CDR2 FQNEAQ. The CDR3 runs 15 residues. Deletions cut 7 bases from V and 2 bases from J, with 15 bases between. Via MiXCR, TCRdb re-called the reads, giving one row per CDR3 protein. The sample includes some 920,000 distinct CDR3 sequences, around 31% of them seen just once. The data belong to a study of T cell repertoires in cytomegalovirus infection. Study-level information: In the study, CMV epitopes included recently identified HLA-C-restricted and well-studied HLA-B-restricted ones. Broader study findings: HLA-C-restricted CMV-specific TCR beta clonotypes were dominant in the ex vivo response.

This receptor was taken from a human donor in good health (CMV status not recorded). Some clones in this sample may be carry-over from other donors' samples. The J gene is TRBJ2-1, the V gene TRBV7-8, with D tentatively TRBD1 or TRBD2 (5 bases each). This specimen consisted of cultured CD8+ T cells from PBMCs, obtained from culture after CMV antigen stimulation. DNA for the CDR3: TGTGCCAGCACCTTTAGCATGGGGGCCTACAATGAGCAGTTCTTC. Translating it yields CASTFSMGAYNEQFF.